The 10 T cell receptor beta chains below were found in one sample sequenced in a study of human T cells and chemical hapten exposure. Time point described: pre-sensitization, week 0. Treatment: therapeutic diphenylcyclopropenone sensitization with weekly scalp DPC. TCRdb called the RACE reads again in MiXCR, with one record for every CDR3 protein. The sample holds 150,000 to 200,000 distinct CDR3 sequences, 25% to 35% seen once. Source: whole blood, taken in connection with sensitization to the hapten diphenylcyclopropenone (DPC). These receptors all stem from a woman aged 25 to 45 with alopecia areata. Some clones in this sample may be carry-over from other donors' samples.

J is TRBJ2-5 and V is TRBV29-1, with 10 bases lining up with TRBD1. J gave up 2 bases and V 7 bases, and 7 bases lay outside the gene matches. This CDR3 has 14 amino acids. The V gene's germline CDR1 is SQVTM and CDR2 ANQGSEA. This chain's CDR3 is CSARTGGTQETQYF. The CDR3 bases are TGCAGCGCCCGGACAGGGGGGACGCAAGAGACCCAGTACTTC.

As to this clonotype: Its ends do not fully match the called genes, so a read error is possible. The V gene is TRBV28, the J gene TRBJ2-7, with 9 bases matching TRBD1. Germline V CDR1 and CDR2: MDHEN, SYDVKM. The CDR3 spans 14 residues. The CDR3 nucleotides are TGTGCCAGCACCGATGGGACAGGGTCCTCCGAGCAGTACTTC. It is translated as CASTDGTGSSEQYF.

The rearrangement links TRBV29-1 to TRBJ1-1, with unresolved D. Trimming left V 7 bases short and J 0 bases short, with 12 bases between. The CDR3 runs 13 residues. From germline, CDR1 is SQVTM and CDR2 ANQGSEA. Written as DNA, the CDR3 is TGCAGCGCCCAGACGGGCATGAACACTGAAGCTTTCTTT. Its translation is CSAQTGMNTEAFF.

This clonotype came up a few times. CDR3 loop: CASSSRGGKNNSPLHF. CDR3 coding DNA: TGTGCCAGCAGCTCCCGGGGGGGTAAGAATAATTCACCCCTCCACTTT. The chain links TRBV7-2 to TRBJ1-6; D possibly corresponds to TRBD1 (5 bases). The CDR3 spans 16 residues. The germline CDR1 and CDR2 sequences are SGHTA and FQGNSA. Trimming pared 4 bases from V and 5 bases from J, leaving 15 bases between.

This clonotype was detected only a few times. J is TRBJ1-2 and V is TRBV6-2 or TRBV6-3; no clear D gene. Trimming removed 2 bases from V and 2 bases from J, with 9 bases in between. The CDR3 consists of 14 residues. CDR1 MNHEY and CDR2 SVGEGT come from the germline V gene. DNA for the CDR3: TGTGCCAGCAGTTACAACAGTTGGAACTATGGCTACACCTTC. It encodes CASSYNSWNYGYTF.

The J gene is TRBJ1-3, the V gene TRBV29-1; D ambiguous. Trimming took off 4 bases at V and 4 bases at J, with 11 bases between the two ends. Germline V CDR1 and CDR2: SQVTM, ANQGSEA. This CDR3 has 13 amino acids. The CDR3 sequence is CSVAASQGNTIYF. The DNA of the CDR3 is TGCAGCGTTGCGGCCTCACAGGGAAACACCATATATTTT.

This clonotype has ten or more counts. V and J are TRBV19 and TRBJ2-7; 7 nucleotides align to TRBD2. The CDR3 extends over 16 amino acids. The V and J ends lost 3 bases and 7 bases, in that order; junction bases with no gene match: 15. CDR1 is LNHDA, CDR2 SQIVND, per germline (reference sequence). Written as DNA, the CDR3 is TGTGCCAGTAGTATGGGAGGGGTCGACGCCTCGGGGGAGCAGTACTTC. It is translated as CASSMGGVDASGEQYF.

V usage is TRBV28 and J usage is TRBJ2-2; 12 nucleotides line up with TRBD2. There are 16 residues in the CDR3. Germline-derived CDR1 and CDR2 are MDHEN and SYDVKM. V dropped 2 bases and J dropped 4; count of bases not matched to a gene: 2. The CDR3 DNA follows: TGTGCCAGCAGTTTAACTAGCGGGAGGACCACCGGGGAGCTGTTTTTT. This encodes CASSLTSGRTTGELFF.

In this sample, this clonotype turned up a few times. The J gene is TRBJ2-5, the V gene TRBV9; 8 positions agree with TRBD1. V dropped 3 bases and J dropped 5; count of bases not matched to a gene: 9. CDR1 is SGDLS, CDR2 YYNGEE, per germline. The CDR3 is made up of 15 amino acids. In DNA form, the CDR3 reads TGTGCCAGCAGCGGGTGGACAGGGACGGAGGAGACCCAGTACTTC. Protein sequence: CASSGWTGTEETQYF.

This clonotype was detected a few times. This chain links TRBV4-2 with TRBJ1-6, with D hard to call. V was shortened by 0 bases and J by 7 bases, with 10 bases between the two germline ends. Germline V CDR1 and CDR2: LGHNA, YNFKEQ. The CDR3 length is 15 residues. CDR3 DNA: TGTGCCAGCAGCCAAGAGGCTGACTGGAATTCACCCCTCCACTTT. Amino acids: CASSQEADWNSPLHF.